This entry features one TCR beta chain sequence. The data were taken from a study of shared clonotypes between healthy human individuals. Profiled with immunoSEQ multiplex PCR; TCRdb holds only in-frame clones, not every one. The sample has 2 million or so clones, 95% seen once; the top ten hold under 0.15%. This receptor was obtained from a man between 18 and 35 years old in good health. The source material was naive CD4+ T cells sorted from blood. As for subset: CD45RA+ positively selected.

The CDR3 DNA follows: TGCGCCACCAAGCCGACATCGGGGCTAGCGGGCTATACAGATACGCAGTATTTT. Translated, it gives CATKPTSGLAGYTDTQYF. The chain recombines TRBV5-1 with TRBJ2-3; 8 bases fit TRBD2. The CDR3 contains 18 residues. Germline V gene sequence: CDR1 SGHRS, CDR2 YFSETQ. V was pared by 9 bases and J by 3 bases, with 21 bases of the junction left unmatched. The full variable domain, rest sourced from reference TRBV5-1 and TRBJ2-3, is KAGVTQTPRYLIKTRGQQVTLSCSPISGHRSVSWYQQTPGQGLQFLFEYFSETQRNKGNFPGRFSGRQFSNSRSEMNVSTLELGDSALYLCATKPTSGLAGYTDTQYFGPGTRLTVL.